This paragraph covers one TCR beta chain sequence. Generated by immunoSEQ multiplex PCR, the TCRdb table keeps only in-frame clones and is missing some. The sample consists of tens of thousands of clones, approximately 87% of them appearing once. This sample is drawn from a study of OX40 agonist ivuxolimab in advanced cancers. Germline lookup yields CDR1 SGHRS and CDR2 YFSETQ. V was pared by 0 bases and J by 2 bases, with 12 bases between. This CDR3 region has 15 residues. This rearrangement joins TRBV5-1 to TRBJ2-7; a weak D match, TRBD2 (5 bases). Source: CD4+ or CD8+ T cells sorted from blood, taken in a trial of the OX40 agonist ivuxolimab. The clonotype originates from an adult with an advanced solid tumor such as melanoma, head and neck, liver or kidney cancer. CDR3 coding DNA: TGCGCCAGCAGCTTGGCCGTGCGGGCCGCCTACGAGCAGTACTTC. Translating it yields CASSLAVRAAYEQYF.